This T cell receptor beta chain was profiled in a study of blood T cells in healthy people across ages (dated by TCRdb to 2015 to 2017). The study in broad terms: In model experiments, template switching captured about one uniquely barcoded TCR beta cDNA molecule for every two T cells. Age-related changes in TCR beta repertoire diversity were measured in the study by deep sequencing normalized with unique cDNA molecular identifiers. Four age groups were formed from the donors: young (average roughly 15 years), middle-aged (approximately 39), aged (more than 55) and long-lived (around 82). Two additional independent replicas of 1 million unique cDNA reads from the same blood draw were analyzed for two donors (one aged 18 to 29 and one aged 80 or older). To avoid experimental bias, donors of different ages were spread randomly across the sequencing lanes.

Paper-wide results and their limitations: A strong correlation was found between observed TCR beta diversity and the percentage of naive T cells measured by flow cytometry. As age increased, observed TCR beta diversity per million T cells dropped in a roughly linear way, and a significant reduction was already evident by age 40. Because the CMV infection status of the donors was unknown, age-related changes in expanded clonotypes may potentially have been confounded. Because profiling used bulk unsorted PBMCs, naive and antigen-experienced compartments could not be compared conclusively. Estimates of total diversity from one million sequenced T cells were regarded as lower bounds and underestimates. Compared with the aged group, the long-lived group had more naive CD4+ T cells, fewer expanded clones and increased TCR diversity, a pattern suggesting age selection.

Turning to this clonotype: This receptor's antigen is unknown. No much larger clonotype is one base removed from it; base qualities were not supplied.

The donors were a few dozen Caucasian individuals from Russia, aged 6 to 90 years, who were systemically healthy. Each donor gave ten milliliters of peripheral blood, collected into EDTA-treated Vacutainer tubes. Ficoll-Paque density-gradient centrifugation was used to isolate PBMCs, with at least 7 million obtained per sample. Total RNA, at least 6 micrograms per sample, was extracted from PBMCs with Trizol reagent. For every donor, flow cytometry on a PBMC aliquot measured the percentage of naive CD45RAhigh/CD27high T cells. Including the terminal cysteine and phenylalanine, the CDR3 comprises 14 residues. Only the CDR3 portion is preserved as DNA: 42 bases, with reading frame beginning at the first base. According to the germline V gene (reference sequence), CDR1 reads DFQATT and CDR2 reads SNEGSKA. V loses 4 bases, J loses 2 bases, and the germline ends lie 13 bases apart. The library was produced with 5' RACE. TCRdb records Illumina HiSeq 2500 as the sequencer. A second PCR of about 7 to 12 cycles was run with a J-beta primer mix and a sample-barcoded 5' primer. A unique molecular identifier was introduced onto each TCR beta cDNA molecule by a template-switch 5' adaptor carrying 12 random nucleotides. Each sample yielded at least 3 million CDR3-containing paired-end reads. First-strand cDNA was synthesized from all RNA with the Mint cDNA synthesis kit, primed by a TRBC-specific oligonucleotide. All cDNA was treated with uracil-DNA glycosylase and then went through a first 18-cycle PCR with the universal primers M1SS and BC2_uni_R. As for how the authors treated the data: For normalization, 1 million high-quality reads were randomly selected from each sample, with every read carrying a distinct molecular identifier. Reads sharing molecular identifiers were discarded rather than binned into consensus sequences. MiTCR, run with a Q25 quality threshold and the strictest error-elimination algorithm, handled CDR3 identification, clonotype clustering and error correction. A nonparametric unseen species model with Euler transformation was used to estimate lower-bound total TCR beta diversity. Using fastp at Q25 and MiXCR, TCRdb reprocessed the public reads and kept productive beta chains. When rows share a CDR3 protein, they turn into one entry using the most common DNA and genes. None of the V and J calls come from the authors' own analysis; TCRdb made them. A total of over 950,000 distinct CDR3 sequences appear in this sample, 51% of them only once. The ten largest make up about a fifth of the sample.

The sequence derives from a woman in her sixties or seventies in good health. Source material: blood. The sequence joins TRBV20-1 to TRBJ2-3, with no reliable assignment of the D segment. The bases read TGCAGTGCTATTCGGGTCCCATTCACAGATACGCAGTATTTT. The translation is CSAIRVPFTDTQYF.